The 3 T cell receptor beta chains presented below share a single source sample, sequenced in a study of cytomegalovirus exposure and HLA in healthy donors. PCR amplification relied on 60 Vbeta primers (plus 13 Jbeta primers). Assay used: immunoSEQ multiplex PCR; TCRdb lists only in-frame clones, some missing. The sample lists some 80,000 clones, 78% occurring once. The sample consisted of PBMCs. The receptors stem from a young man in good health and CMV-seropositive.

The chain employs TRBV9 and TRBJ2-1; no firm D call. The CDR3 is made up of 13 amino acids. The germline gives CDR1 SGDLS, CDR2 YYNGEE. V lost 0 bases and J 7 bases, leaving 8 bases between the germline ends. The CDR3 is CASSVGLLNEQFF. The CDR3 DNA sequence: TGTGCCAGCAGCGTAGGGCTCTTAAATGAGCAGTTCTTC.

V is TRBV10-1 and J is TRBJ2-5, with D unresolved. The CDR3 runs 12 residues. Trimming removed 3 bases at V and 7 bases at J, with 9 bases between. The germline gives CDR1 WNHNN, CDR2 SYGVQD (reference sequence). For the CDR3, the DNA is TGCGCCAGCAGTGAAGTTGGCGGGACCCAGTACTTC. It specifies CASSEVGGTQYF.

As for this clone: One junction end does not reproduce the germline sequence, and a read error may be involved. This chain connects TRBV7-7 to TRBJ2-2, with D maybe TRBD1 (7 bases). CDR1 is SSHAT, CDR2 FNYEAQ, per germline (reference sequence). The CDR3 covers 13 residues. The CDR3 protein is CASSPRGAGELFF. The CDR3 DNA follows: TGTGCTAGCAGCCCCAGGGGGGCCGGGGAGCTGTTTTTT.